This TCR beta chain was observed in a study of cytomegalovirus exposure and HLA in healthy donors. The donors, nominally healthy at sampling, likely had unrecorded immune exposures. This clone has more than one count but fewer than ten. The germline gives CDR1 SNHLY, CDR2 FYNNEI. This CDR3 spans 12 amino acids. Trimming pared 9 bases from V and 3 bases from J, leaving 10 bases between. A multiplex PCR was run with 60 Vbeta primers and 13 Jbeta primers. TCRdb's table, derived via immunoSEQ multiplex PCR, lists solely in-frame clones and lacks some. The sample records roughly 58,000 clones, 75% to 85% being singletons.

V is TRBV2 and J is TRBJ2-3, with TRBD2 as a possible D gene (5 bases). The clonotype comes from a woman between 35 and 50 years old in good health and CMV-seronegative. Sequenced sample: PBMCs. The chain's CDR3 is CASEGLTDTQYF. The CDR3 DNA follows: TGTGCCAGTGAAGGACTTACAGATACGCAGTATTTT.